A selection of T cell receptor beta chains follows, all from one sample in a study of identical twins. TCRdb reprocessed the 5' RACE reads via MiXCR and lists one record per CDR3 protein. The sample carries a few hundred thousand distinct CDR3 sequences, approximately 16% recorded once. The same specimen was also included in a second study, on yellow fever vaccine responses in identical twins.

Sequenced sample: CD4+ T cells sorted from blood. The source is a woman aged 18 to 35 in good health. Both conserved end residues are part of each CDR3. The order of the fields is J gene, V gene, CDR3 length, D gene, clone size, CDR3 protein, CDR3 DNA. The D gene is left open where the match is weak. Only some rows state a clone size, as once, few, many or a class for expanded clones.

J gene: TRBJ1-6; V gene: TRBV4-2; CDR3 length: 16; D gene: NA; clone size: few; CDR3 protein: CASSLSQDRDNSPLHF; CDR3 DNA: TGTGCCAGCAGCCTATCCCAGGACAGAGATAATTCACCCCTCCACTTT
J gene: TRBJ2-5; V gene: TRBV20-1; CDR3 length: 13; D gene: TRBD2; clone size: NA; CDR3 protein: CSVPERGQETQYF; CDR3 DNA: TGCAGTGTCCCTGAGCGGGGCCAAGAGACCCAGTACTTC
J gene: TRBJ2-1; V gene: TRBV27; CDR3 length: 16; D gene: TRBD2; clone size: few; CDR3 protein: CASSLSRLAGVYEQFF; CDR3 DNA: TGTGCCAGCAGTTTATCGCGGCTAGCGGGGGTCTATGAGCAGTTCTTC
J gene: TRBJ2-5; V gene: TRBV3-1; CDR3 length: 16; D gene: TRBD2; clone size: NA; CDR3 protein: CASSQGLAGGRETQYF; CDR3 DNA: TGTGCCAGCAGCCAAGGCCTAGCGGGGGGTCGGGAGACCCAGTACTTC
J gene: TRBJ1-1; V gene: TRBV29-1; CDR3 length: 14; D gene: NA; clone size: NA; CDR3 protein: CSVEVLGEYTEAFF; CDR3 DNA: TGCAGCGTTGAGGTATTGGGGGAGTACACTGAAGCTTTCTTT
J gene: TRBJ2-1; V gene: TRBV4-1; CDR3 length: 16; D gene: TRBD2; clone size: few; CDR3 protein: CASSQDTSGNYNEQFF; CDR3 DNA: TGCGCCAGCAGCCAAGATACCAGCGGGAATTACAATGAGCAGTTCTTC
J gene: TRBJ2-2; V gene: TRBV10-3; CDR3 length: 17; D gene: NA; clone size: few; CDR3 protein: CAISESTGLGNTGELFF; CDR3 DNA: TGTGCCATCAGTGAGTCAACGGGACTGGGAAACACCGGGGAGCTGTTTTTT
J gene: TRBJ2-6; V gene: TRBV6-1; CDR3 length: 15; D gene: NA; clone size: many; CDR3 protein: CASSHQGTGANVLTF; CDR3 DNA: TGTGCCAGCAGCCACCAGGGGACTGGGGCCAACGTCCTGACTTTC
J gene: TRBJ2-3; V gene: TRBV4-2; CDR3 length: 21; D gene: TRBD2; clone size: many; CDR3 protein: CASSQEPNSGGGLPSTDTQYF; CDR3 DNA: TGTGCCAGCAGCCAAGAACCCAACTCTGGCGGGGGTTTACCTAGCACAGATACGCAGTATTTT
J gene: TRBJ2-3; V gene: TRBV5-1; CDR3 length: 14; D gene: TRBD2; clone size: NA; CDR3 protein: CASSVRGGSDTQYF; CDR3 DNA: TGCGCCAGCAGCGTACGCGGGGGATCAGATACGCAGTATTTT
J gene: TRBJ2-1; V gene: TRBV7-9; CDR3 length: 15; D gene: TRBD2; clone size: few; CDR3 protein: CASSLVLAGANEQFF; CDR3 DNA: TGTGCCAGCAGCTTAGTGCTAGCGGGAGCCAATGAGCAGTTCTTC
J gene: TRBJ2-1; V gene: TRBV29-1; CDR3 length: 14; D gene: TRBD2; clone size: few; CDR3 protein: CSAVTGGRYNEQFF; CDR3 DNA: TGCAGCGCAGTTACGGGAGGCCGGTACAATGAGCAGTTCTTC
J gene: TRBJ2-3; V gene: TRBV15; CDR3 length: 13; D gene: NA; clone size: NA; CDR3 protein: CATRRTSTDTQYF; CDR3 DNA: TGTGCCACCAGGCGGACTAGCACAGATACGCAGTATTTT
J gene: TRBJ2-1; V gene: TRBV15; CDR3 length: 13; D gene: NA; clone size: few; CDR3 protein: CATSRAWANEQFF; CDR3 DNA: TGTGCCACCAGCAGAGCTTGGGCCAATGAGCAGTTCTTC
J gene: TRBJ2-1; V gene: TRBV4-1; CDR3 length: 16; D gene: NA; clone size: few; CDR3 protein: CASSPERGAGYNEQFF; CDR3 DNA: TGCGCCAGCAGCCCCGAACGGGGGGCCGGGTACAATGAGCAGTTCTTC
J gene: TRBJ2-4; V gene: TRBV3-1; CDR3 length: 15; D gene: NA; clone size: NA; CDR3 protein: CASSQINNWGNIQYF; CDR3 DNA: TGTGCCAGCAGCCAAATAAACAACTGGGGGAACATTCAGTACTTC
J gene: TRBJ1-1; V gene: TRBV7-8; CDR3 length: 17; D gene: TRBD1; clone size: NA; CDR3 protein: CASSAGGASGINTEAFF; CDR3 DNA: TGTGCCAGCAGCGCAGGGGGCGCATCCGGAATCAACACTGAAGCTTTCTTT
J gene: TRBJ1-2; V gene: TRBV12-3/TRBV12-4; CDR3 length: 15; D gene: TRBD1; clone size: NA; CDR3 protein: CASSYQDRVNYGYTF; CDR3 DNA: TGTGCCAGCAGTTACCAGGACAGGGTCAACTATGGCTACACCTTC
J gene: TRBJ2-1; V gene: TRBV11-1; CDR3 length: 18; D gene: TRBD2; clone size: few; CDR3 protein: CASSWPRTSGIFLNEQFF; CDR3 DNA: TGTGCCAGCAGCTGGCCCAGGACTAGCGGGATTTTTTTGAATGAGCAGTTCTTC
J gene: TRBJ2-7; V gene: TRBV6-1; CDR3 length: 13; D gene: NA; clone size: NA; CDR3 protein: CASLTGAFDEQYF; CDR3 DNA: TGTGCCAGCCTAACGGGGGCATTTGACGAGCAGTACTTC
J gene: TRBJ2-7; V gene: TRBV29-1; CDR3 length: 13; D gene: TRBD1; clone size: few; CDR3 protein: CSVHGQGTYEQYF; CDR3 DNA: TGCAGCGTTCACGGACAGGGGACCTACGAGCAGTACTTC
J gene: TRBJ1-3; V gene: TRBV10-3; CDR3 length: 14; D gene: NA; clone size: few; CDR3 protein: CAIRASSSGNTIYF; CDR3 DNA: TGTGCCATCAGAGCGAGTAGCTCTGGAAACACCATATATTTT
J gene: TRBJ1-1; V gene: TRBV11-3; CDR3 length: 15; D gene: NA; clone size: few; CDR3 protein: CASSLGPNSAGEAFF; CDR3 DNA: TGTGCCAGCAGCTTAGGACCAAATAGCGCGGGGGAAGCTTTCTTT
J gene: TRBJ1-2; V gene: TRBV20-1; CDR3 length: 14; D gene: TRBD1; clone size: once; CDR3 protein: CSAVNRGGDYGYTF; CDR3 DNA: TGCAGTGCTGTAAACAGGGGCGGTGACTATGGCTACACCTTC
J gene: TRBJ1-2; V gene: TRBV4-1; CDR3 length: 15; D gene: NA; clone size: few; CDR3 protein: CASSQDSLGGYGYTF; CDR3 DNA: TGCGCCAGCAGCCAAGATAGTCTGGGAGGCTATGGCTACACCTTC
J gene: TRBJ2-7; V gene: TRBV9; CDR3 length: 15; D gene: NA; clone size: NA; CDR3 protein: CASSVGIDSYYEQYF; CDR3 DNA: TGTGCCAGCAGCGTAGGCATAGACAGTTACTACGAGCAGTACTTC
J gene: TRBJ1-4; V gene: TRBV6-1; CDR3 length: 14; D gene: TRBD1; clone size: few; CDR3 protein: CASRKGASTEKLFF; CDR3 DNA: TGTGCCAGCAGGAAGGGGGCGAGTACTGAAAAACTGTTTTTT
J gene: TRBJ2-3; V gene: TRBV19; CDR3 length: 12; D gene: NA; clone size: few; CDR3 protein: CASSIQGNTQYF; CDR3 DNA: TGTGCCAGTAGTATTCAGGGCAATACGCAGTATTTT
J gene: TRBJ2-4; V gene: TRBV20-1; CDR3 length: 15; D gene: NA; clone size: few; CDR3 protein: CSARELGIAKNIQYF; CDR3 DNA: TGCAGTGCTAGAGAACTCGGTATCGCCAAAAACATTCAGTACTTC
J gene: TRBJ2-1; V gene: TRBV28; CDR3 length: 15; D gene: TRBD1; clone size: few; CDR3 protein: CASSPLQGAENEQFF; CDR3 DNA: TGTGCCAGCAGCCCCCTACAGGGGGCGGAAAATGAGCAGTTCTTC
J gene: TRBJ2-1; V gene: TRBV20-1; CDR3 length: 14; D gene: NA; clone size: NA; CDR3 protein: CSATLGSHQAGQFF; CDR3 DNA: TGCAGTGCTACCCTGGGGAGCCATCAAGCGGGGCAGTTCTTC
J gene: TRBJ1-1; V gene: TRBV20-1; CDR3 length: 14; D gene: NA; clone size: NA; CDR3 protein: CSAIIGQVNTEAFF; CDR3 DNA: TGCAGTGCTATCATCGGCCAGGTGAACACTGAAGCTTTCTTT
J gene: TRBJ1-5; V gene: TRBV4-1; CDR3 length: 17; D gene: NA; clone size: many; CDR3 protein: CASSQESQVMSNQPQHF; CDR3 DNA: TGCGCCAGCAGCCAAGAGTCCCAGGTTATGAGCAATCAGCCCCAGCATTTT